The clone carrying this T cell receptor beta chain was detected a few times. Its cognate antigen is unknown. These data are taken from a study of beta chain features in type 1 diabetes. As for the study in general: Analysis included over 90 million sorted cells drawn from all samples.

J was trimmed by 4 bases and V by 7 bases; bases with no gene match: 2. The germline V gene encodes CDR1 LNHDA and CDR2 SQIVND (reference sequence). The CDR3 length is 12 residues. CD45RO/CCR7/CD25/CD127/CD95/CD27 sorting isolated CD4+ naive, central memory, regulatory and stem cell-like memory cells. The entirety of the isolated RNA underwent reverse transcription, so expressed TCRB transcripts were sequenced. Clones were sequenced by immunoSEQ multiplex PCR, and TCRdb holds only the in-frame ones, with some missing. The sample shows nearly 350,000 clones, 8% of them seen only once. Study-level results: Sampled from patients, naive, central memory and Treg TCRB repertoires appeared more similar than those sampled from healthy donors. Whether HLA type affects TCRB rearrangement stayed undetermined in the present work.

The receptor was derived from a woman between 18 and 29 years old in good health. The sequencing sample was made of central memory CD4+ T cells from blood. This sequence joins TRBV19 and TRBJ1-2; 8 bases map to TRBD1. CDR3 DNA sequence: TGTGCCAGTAATGACAGGGGCTATGGCTACACCTTC. This codes for CASNDRGYGYTF.